The 15 T cell receptor beta chains below all came from one sample that was sequenced in a study of blood T cell repertoires in COVID-19. Sequencing used immunoSEQ multiplex PCR; TCRdb keeps in-frame clones, though not all of them. The profile shows 200,000 to 250,000 clones, roughly four fifths of them singletons. Material: PBMCs or T cells enriched from blood (not recorded which). These TCRs come from a woman between 55 and 75 years old who had recovered from COVID-19.

This chain uses TRBV3-1 (or the pseudogene TRBV3-2) with TRBJ1-5; no reliable D call. Trimming removed 0 bases at V and 0 bases at J, with 9 bases between. This CDR3 region has 16 residues. Germline V gene sequence: CDR1 LGHDT, CDR2 YNNKEL (reference sequence). This CDR3 is CASSQDARDSNQPQHF. The CDR3 coding sequence is TGTGCCAGCAGCCAAGATGCCCGGGATAGCAATCAGCCCCAGCATTTT.

The chain carries TRBV5-1 and TRBJ2-2, with a weak D call TRBD1 (6 bases). This CDR3 has 15 amino acids. Germline assignment: CDR1 SGHRS and CDR2 YFSETQ. V was trimmed by 0 bases and J by 13 bases, leaving 19 bases between them. This chain's CDR3 is CASSLDSRDIRGLFF. The CDR3 DNA follows: TGCGCCAGCAGCTTGGACTCAAGGGACATTCGAGGGCTGTTTTTT.

This chain uses TRBV5-1 with TRBJ1-2; D is undetermined. This CDR3 region has 13 residues. V lost 4 bases and J lost 4, with 11 bases in between. The V gene's germline CDR1 is SGHRS and CDR2 YFSETQ. CDR3 protein: CASSLDAGYGYTF. CDR3 DNA sequence: TGCGCCAGCAGCCTGGACGCGGGCTATGGCTACACCTTC.

CDR3 coding DNA: TGCAGCGTTACACGGACAGGGAATAAGGAAGCTTTCTTT. This sequence encodes CSVTRTGNKEAFF. The chain recombines TRBV29-1 with TRBJ1-1, with TRBD1 matching 8 bases. CDR3 length: 13 amino acids. Germline loops: CDR1 SQVTM, CDR2 ANQGSEA. The J segment lost 8 bases and the V segment lost 5 bases, leaving 10 bases of the junction unmatched.

This clone appeared once. This sequence joins TRBV2 and TRBJ1-5; D gene ambiguous. Germline V gene data show CDR1 as SNHLY and CDR2 as FYNNEI. V was trimmed by 3 bases and J by 4 bases, leaving 4 bases between them. CDR3 size: 12 residues. The CDR3 here is CASSDLNQPQHF. The CDR3 DNA reads as TGTGCCAGCAGTGATTTAAATCAGCCCCAGCATTTT.

The chain couples TRBV13 to TRBJ2-7, with a tentative D call TRBD2 (6 bases). This CDR3 is built from 15 residues. Trimming cost V 5 bases and J 5 bases, with 19 bases left between them. Germline assignment: CDR1 PRHDT and CDR2 FYEKMQ (reference sequence). CDR3 amino acids: CASSVLQTGGNEQYF. The CDR3 DNA follows: TGTGCCAGCAGCGTCCTACAAACTGGGGGGAACGAGCAGTACTTC.

In DNA form, the CDR3 reads TGTGCCAGCTCAGCACAGACTAGCGGGGTCTCCTACGAGCAGTACTTC. This encodes CASSAQTSGVSYEQYF. The rearrangement links TRBV18 to TRBJ2-7; TRBD2 matches at 11 bases. J gave up 0 bases and V 5 bases, and 6 bases lay outside the gene matches. Germline CDR1 is KGHSH and CDR2 is LQKENI. The CDR3 covers 16 residues.

This rearrangement joins TRBV11-2 to TRBJ1-6; TRBD1 aligns across 9 bases. V lost 4 bases and J lost 8; bases outside the gene matches: 3. This CDR3 comprises 14 residues. The germline V gene has CDR1 SGHAT and CDR2 FQNNGV. The DNA for the CDR3 is TGTGCCAGCAGCTCGGGACAGGGCCATTCACCCCTCCACTTT. Its translation is CASSSGQGHSPLHF.

This chain links TRBV3-1 (or the pseudogene TRBV3-2) with TRBJ2-3, with a possible D match to TRBD1 (5 bases). The CDR3 consists of 15 residues. The germline gives CDR1 LGHDT, CDR2 YNNKEL (reference sequence). V was shortened by 1 base and J by 5 bases, with 13 bases between the two germline ends. The CDR3 here is CASSQARGTGDTQYF. In nucleotides, the CDR3 is TGTGCCAGCAGCCAAGCAAGGGGTACTGGAGATACGCAGTATTTT.

The rearrangement joins TRBV18 to TRBJ1-2, with D perhaps TRBD1 (6 bases). V gave up 6 bases and J gave up 4 bases, with 15 bases separating them. This CDR3 comprises 14 residues. Germline V lookup: CDR1 KGHSH, CDR2 LQKENI. CDR3 coding DNA: TGTGCCAGCTCCCTACAGGGAGACAGCTATGGCTACACCTTC. Protein: CASSLQGDSYGYTF.

The chain recombines TRBV7-3 with TRBJ1-6; D is unclear. This CDR3 has 13 amino acids. Germline lookup yields CDR1 SGHTA and CDR2 FQGTGA. The germline V and J ends were trimmed by 0 bases and 8 bases, with 5 bases remaining between them. The CDR3 spells CASSLTADSPLHF. The DNA for the CDR3 is TGTGCCAGCAGCTTAACGGCAGATTCACCCCTCCACTTT.

This clone has a single count. The chain combines TRBV3-1 (or the pseudogene TRBV3-2) with TRBJ1-2; perhaps TRBD1 as D (6 bases). This CDR3 is 15 amino acids long. Looked up from germline, CDR1 is LGHDT and CDR2 is YNNKEL (reference sequence). V dropped 5 bases and J dropped 4 bases, with 17 bases sitting between them. The CDR3 nucleotides are TGTGCCAGCAGCGCGATTGCAGGGGCGGGCTATGGCTACACCTTC. It encodes CASSAIAGAGYGYTF.

The rearrangement uses TRBV7-2 and TRBJ1-3; no clear D. The CDR3 sequence is 17 residues long. Germline V gives CDR1 SGHTA, CDR2 FQGNSA. Trimming took off 5 bases at V and 2 bases at J, with 19 bases between the two ends. The CDR3 loop reads CASSPRVGFGAGNTIYF. CDR3 DNA: TGTGCCAGCAGCCCACGAGTAGGATTCGGGGCTGGAAACACCATATATTTT. Complete variable domain (other parts from reference TRBV7-2 and TRBJ1-3): GAGVSQSPSNKVTEKGKDVELRCDPISGHTALYWYRQSLGQGLEFLIYFQGNSAPDKSGLPSDRFSAERTGGSVSTLTIQRTQQEDSAVYLCASSPRVGFGAGNTIYFGEGSWLTVV.

The chain couples TRBV10-1 to TRBJ2-3; D remains ambiguous. The germline V gene has CDR1 WNHNN and CDR2 SYGVQD (reference sequence). CDR3 size: 13 residues. With 4 bases removed from V and 2 bases from J, the gap between germline ends came to 7 bases. CDR3 sequence reads: CASSVYYTDTQYF. CDR3 DNA: TGCGCCAGCAGTGTCTATTACACAGATACGCAGTATTTT.

This chain joins TRBV11-2 and TRBJ1-6, with TRBD1 identical over 8 bases. Germline V gene data show CDR1 as SGHAT and CDR2 as FQNNGV. The CDR3 length is 14 residues. The J segment lost 9 bases and the V segment lost 6 bases, leaving 7 bases of the junction unmatched. CDR3 coding DNA: TGTGCCAGCAGGAAGCAGGGGGCAGGTTCACCCCTCCACTTT. This sequence encodes CASRKQGAGSPLHF.